Many counts were recorded for the clone carrying this T cell receptor (beta chain). The target antigen is unknown. This CDR3 is built from 17 residues. V lost 1 base, J lost 12 bases, and 13 bases stayed unmatched. The germline V gene has CDR1 SGHTA and CDR2 FQGNSA. These data are taken from a study of CD8 T cells in ankylosing spondylitis. TCRdb re-called the 5' RACE reads with MiXCR, one entry per CDR3 protein. The sample has around 450,000 distinct CDR3 sequences; roughly 27% are singletons. Findings and caveats of the study: Typical of ankylosing spondylitis blood, it appeared, was a TCR beta motif of under 10 highly homologous variants.

The origin of this receptor is a male donor with ankylosing spondylitis. Sequenced: blood, either unsorted or a sorted T cell fraction (not recorded which). V and J are TRBV7-2 and TRBJ2-1, with 12 nucleotides matching TRBD2. The CDR3: CASSLGPGLAGLRAQFF. Here the CDR3 DNA reads TGTGCCAGCAGCTTAGGGCCTGGACTAGCGGGACTCCGAGCGCAGTTCTTC.